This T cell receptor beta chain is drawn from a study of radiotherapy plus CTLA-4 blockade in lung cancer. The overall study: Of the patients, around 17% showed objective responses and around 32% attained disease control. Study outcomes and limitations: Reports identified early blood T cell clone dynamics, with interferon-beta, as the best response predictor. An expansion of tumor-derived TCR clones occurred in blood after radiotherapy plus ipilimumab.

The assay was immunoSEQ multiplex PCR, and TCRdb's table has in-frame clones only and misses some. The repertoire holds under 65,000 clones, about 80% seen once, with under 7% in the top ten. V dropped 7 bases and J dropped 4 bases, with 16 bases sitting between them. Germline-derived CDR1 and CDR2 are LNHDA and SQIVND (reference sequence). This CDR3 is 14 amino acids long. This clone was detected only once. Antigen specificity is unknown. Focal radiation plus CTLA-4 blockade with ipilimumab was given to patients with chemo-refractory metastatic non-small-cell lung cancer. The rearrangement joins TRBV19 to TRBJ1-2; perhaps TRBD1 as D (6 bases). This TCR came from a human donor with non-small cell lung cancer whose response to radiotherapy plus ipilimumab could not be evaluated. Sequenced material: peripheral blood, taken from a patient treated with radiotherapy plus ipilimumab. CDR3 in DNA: TGTGCCAGTACTTACCCAGGGGCCGGCTATGGCTACACCTTC. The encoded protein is CASTYPGAGYGYTF.